This T cell receptor beta chain was captured by sequencing in a study of T-cell memory formation after mild COVID-19. Study as a whole: For the most part, TCR clusters were specific to one donor.

TCRdb ran MiXCR on the 5' RACE reads and lists one entry per CDR3 protein. Of some 600,000 distinct CDR3 sequences listed, 17% are singletons. Only a few counts were recorded for this clonotype. This CDR3 comprises 14 residues. V lost 4 bases and J 7 bases, leaving 16 bases between the germline ends. The germline V gene has CDR1 LGHDT and CDR2 YNNKEL (reference sequence). Sequenced input: PBMCs or a T cell subset sorted from them (not recorded which). The chain recombines TRBV3-1 with TRBJ1-1, with a weak D call TRBD1 (5 bases). The clonotype was recovered from an adult woman who had mild COVID-19 (a few samples of this study predate the infection). Cell type and time point are not known. The DNA for the CDR3 is TGTGCCAGCAGCCCCCACCGGGACGGTAATGAAGCTTTCTTT. Residues: CASSPHRDGNEAFF.